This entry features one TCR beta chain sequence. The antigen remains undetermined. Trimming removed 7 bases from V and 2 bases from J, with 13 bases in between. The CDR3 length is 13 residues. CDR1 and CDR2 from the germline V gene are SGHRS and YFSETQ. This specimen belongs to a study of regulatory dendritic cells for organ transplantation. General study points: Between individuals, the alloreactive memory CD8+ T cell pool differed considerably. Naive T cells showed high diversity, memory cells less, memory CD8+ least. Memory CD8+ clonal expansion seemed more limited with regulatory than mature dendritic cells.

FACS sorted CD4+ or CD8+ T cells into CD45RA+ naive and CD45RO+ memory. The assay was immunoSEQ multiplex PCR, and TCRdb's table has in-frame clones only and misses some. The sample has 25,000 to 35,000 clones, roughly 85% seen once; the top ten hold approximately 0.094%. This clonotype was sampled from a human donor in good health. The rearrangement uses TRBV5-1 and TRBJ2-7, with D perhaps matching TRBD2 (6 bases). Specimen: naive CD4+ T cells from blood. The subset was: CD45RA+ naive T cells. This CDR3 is CASGRETAYEQYF. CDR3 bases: TGCGCCAGCGGCCGGGAGACAGCCTACGAGCAGTACTTC.